This T cell receptor beta chain appears in the sequencing data of a study of blood T cell repertoires in COVID-19. Profiled with immunoSEQ multiplex PCR; TCRdb holds only in-frame clones, not every one. Of approximately 110,000 clones listed, 80% to 95% are singletons. V trimming: 0 bases; J trimming: 4 bases; junction bases outside the gene matches: 4. Germline V gives CDR1 SGDLS, CDR2 YYNGEE. This CDR3 region has 15 residues. The chain has TRBV9 and TRBJ2-3; the match to TRBD1 covers 8 bases. This clonotype originated in a man aged 50-60 years with COVID-19, enrolled during active disease. Sequencing was performed on peripheral blood. The CDR3 DNA follows: TGTGCCAGCAGCGTAGGGACAGGGTTGGCAGATACGCAGTATTTT. Amino acids: CASSVGTGLADTQYF. The full variable domain, with the rest looked up from reference TRBV9 and TRBJ2-3, is DSGVTQTPKHLITATGQRVTLRCSPRSGDLSVYWYQQSLDQGLQFLIQYYNGEERAKGNILERFSAQQFPDLHSELNLSSLELGDSALYFCASSVGTGLADTQYFGPGTRLTVL.